This T cell receptor (beta chain) appears in the sequencing data of a study of blood T cell repertoires in COVID-19. V was trimmed by 4 bases and J by 3 bases, leaving 12 bases between them. Germline values: CDR1 MGHDK, CDR2 SYGVNS. There are 14 residues in the CDR3. Repertoires were generated with immunoSEQ multiplex PCR, while TCRdb's copy carries only in-frame clones and drops some. The data show some 240,000 clones, approximately 83% seen once. This clone was seen a single time. This chain uses TRBV25-1 with TRBJ1-2; TRBD1 is a possible D gene (6 bases). Sequenced input: PBMCs or T cells enriched from blood (not recorded which). The TCR originated in a man aged 50 to 59 who had recovered from COVID-19. Here the CDR3 reads CASSGTGSHYGYTF. Written as DNA, the CDR3 is TGTGCCAGCAGTGGAACAGGGTCTCACTATGGCTACACCTTC.